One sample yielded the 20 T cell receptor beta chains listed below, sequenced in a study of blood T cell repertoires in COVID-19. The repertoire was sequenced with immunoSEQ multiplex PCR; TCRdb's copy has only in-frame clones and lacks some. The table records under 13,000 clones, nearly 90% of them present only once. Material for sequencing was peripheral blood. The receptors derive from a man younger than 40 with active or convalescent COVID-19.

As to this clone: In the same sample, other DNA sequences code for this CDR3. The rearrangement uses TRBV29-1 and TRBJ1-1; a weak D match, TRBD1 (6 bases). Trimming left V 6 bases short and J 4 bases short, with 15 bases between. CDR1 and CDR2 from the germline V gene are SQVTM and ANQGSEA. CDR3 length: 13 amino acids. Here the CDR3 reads CSVHEGGGTEAFF. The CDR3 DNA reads TGCAGCGTCCACGAAGGGGGTGGCACTGAAGCTTTCTTT.

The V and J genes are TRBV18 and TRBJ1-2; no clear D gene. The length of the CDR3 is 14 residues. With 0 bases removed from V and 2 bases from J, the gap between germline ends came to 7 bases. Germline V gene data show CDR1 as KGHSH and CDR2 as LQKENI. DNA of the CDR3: TGTGCCAGCTCACCACCGTCCAGGAACTATGGCTACACCTTC. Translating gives CASSPPSRNYGYTF.

The chain's CDR3 is CASSLGQDFNYGYTF. CDR3 nucleotides: TGCGCCAGCAGCTTGGGACAGGATTTTAACTATGGCTACACCTTC. This chain uses TRBV5-1 with TRBJ1-2, with a weak D call TRBD1 (6 bases). The V and J ends lost 0 bases and 1 base respectively, with 10 bases between them. CDR1 is SGHRS, CDR2 YFSETQ, per germline. The CDR3 spans 15 residues. Supplemented by reference TRBV5-1 and TRBJ1-2, the full variable domain reads KAGVTQTPRYLIKTRGQQVTLSCSPISGHRSVSWYQQTPGQGLQFLFEYFSETQRNKGNFPGRFSGRQFSNSRSEMNVSTLELGDSALYLCASSLGQDFNYGYTFGSGTRLTVV.

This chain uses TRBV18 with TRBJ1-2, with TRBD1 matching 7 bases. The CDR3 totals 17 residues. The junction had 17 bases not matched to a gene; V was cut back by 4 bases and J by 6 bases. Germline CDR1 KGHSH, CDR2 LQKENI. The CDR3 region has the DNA TGTGCCAGCTCACAGACCGGGACAGACATAAGCAACGATGGCTACACCTTC. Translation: CASSQTGTDISNDGYTF.

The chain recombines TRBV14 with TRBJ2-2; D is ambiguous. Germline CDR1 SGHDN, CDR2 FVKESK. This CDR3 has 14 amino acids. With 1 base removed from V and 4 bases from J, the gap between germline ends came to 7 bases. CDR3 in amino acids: CASSQVTATGELFF. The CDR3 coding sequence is TGTGCCAGCAGCCAAGTAACAGCCACCGGGGAGCTGTTTTTT.

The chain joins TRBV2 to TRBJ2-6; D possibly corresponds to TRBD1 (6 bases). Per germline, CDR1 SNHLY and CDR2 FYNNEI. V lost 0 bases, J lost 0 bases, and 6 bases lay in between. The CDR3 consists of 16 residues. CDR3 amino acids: CASSEAGGSGANVLTF. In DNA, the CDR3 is TGTGCCAGCAGTGAAGCAGGGGGCTCTGGGGCCAACGTCCTGACTTTC.

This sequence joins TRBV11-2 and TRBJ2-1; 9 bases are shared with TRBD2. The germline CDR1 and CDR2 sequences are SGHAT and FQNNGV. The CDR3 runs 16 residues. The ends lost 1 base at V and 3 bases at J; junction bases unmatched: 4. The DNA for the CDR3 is TGTGCCAGCAGCTTAGTCCGTAGCGGGGGCTACAATGAGCAGTTCTTC. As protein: CASSLVRSGGYNEQFF.

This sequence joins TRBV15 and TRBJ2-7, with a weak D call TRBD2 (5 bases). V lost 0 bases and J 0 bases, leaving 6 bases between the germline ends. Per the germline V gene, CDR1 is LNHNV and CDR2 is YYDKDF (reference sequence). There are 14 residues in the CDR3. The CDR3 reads CATSRERASYEQYV. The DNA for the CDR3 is TGTGCCACCAGCAGAGAGAGGGCCTCCTACGAGCAGTACGTC.

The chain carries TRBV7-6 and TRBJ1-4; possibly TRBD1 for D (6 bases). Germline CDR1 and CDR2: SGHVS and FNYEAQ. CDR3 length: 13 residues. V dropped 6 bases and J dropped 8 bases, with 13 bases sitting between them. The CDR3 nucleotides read TGTGCCAGCAGTTTGCTTGGGACAGAAAAACTGTTTTTT. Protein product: CASSLLGTEKLFF.

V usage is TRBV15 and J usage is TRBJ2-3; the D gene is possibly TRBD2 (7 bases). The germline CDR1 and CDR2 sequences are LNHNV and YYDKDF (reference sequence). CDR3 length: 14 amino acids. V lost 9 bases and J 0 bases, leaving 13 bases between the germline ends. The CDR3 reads CATQTGGSTDTQYF. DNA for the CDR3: TGTGCCACTCAGACGGGGGGCAGCACAGATACGCAGTATTTT.

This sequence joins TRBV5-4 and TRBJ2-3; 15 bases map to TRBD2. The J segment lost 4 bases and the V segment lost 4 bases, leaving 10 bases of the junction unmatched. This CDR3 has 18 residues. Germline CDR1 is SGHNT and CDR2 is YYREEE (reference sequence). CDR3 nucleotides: TGTGCCAGCAGCCCAGGACTAGCGGGGGGGCCCGGCGCAGATACGCAGTATTTT. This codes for CASSPGLAGGPGADTQYF.

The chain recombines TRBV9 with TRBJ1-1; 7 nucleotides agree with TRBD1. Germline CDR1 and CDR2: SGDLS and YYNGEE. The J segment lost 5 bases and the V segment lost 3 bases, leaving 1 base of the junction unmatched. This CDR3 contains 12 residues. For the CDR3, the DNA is TGTGCCAGCAGCGCGACAGGGACTGAAGCTTTCTTT. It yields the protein CASSATGTEAFF.

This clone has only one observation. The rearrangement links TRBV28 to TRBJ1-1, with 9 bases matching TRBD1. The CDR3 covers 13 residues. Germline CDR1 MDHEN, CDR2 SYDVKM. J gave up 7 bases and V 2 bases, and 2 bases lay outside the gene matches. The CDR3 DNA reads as TGTGCCAGCAGTTTACCGGGACAGGGTGAAGCTTTCTTT. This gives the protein CASSLPGQGEAFF.

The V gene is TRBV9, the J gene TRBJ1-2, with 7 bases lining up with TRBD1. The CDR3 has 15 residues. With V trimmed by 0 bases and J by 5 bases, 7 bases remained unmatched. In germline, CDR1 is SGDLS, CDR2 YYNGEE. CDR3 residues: CASSVAPRTGYGYTF. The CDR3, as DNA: TGTGCCAGCAGCGTAGCTCCCAGGACAGGTTATGGCTACACCTTC. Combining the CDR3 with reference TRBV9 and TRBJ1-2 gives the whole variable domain DSGVTQTPKHLITATGQRVTLRCSPRSGDLSVYWYQQSLDQGLQFLIQYYNGEERAKGNILERFSAQQFPDLHSELNLSSLELGDSALYFCASSVAPRTGYGYTFGSGTRLTVV.

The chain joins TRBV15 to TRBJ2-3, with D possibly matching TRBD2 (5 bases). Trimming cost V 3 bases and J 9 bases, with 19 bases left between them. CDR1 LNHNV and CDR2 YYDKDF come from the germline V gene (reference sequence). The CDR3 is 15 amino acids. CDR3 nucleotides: TGTGCCACCAGCAGCCCTTACCGGACTGTCGGAACGCAGTATTTT. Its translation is CATSSPYRTVGTQYF.

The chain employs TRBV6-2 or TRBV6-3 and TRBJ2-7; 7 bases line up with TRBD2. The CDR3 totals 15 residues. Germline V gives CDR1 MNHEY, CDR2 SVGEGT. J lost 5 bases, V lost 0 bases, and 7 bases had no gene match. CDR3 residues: CASSYSGGGIHEQYF. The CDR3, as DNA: TGTGCCAGCAGTTACTCGGGGGGGGGAATCCACGAGCAGTACTTC.

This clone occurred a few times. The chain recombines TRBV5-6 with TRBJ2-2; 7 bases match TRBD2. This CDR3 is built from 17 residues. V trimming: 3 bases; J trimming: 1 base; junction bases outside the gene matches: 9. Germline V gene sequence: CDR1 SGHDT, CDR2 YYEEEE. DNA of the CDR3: TGTGCCAGCAGCTCCCTCATAACGGGGGGGAACACCGGGGAGCTGTTTTTT. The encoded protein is CASSSLITGGNTGELFF.

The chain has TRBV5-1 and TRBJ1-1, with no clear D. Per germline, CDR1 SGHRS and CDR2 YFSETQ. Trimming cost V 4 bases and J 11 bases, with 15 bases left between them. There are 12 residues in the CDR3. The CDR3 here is CASSPVGTGAFF. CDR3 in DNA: TGCGCCAGCAGCCCCGTGGGTACGGGGGCTTTCTTT.

CDR3 sequence reads: CSVVVWADEQYF. In nucleotides, the CDR3 is TGCAGCGTTGTGGTCTGGGCCGACGAGCAGTACTTC. The rearrangement uses TRBV29-1 and TRBJ2-7; the D is unclear. With 4 bases removed from V and 5 bases from J, the gap between germline ends came to 12 bases. This CDR3 has 12 amino acids. CDR1 SQVTM and CDR2 ANQGSEA come from the germline V gene.

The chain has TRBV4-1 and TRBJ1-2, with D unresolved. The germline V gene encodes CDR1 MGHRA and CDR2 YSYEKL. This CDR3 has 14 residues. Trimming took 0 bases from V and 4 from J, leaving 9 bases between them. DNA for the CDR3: TGCGCCAGCAGCCAAGATCCCGAGGGCTATGGCTACACCTTC. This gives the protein CASSQDPEGYGYTF.